This T cell receptor beta chain was sequenced in a study of T cells in Graves' hyperthyroidism and ophthalmopathy. The V gene lost 5 bases and the J gene lost 6 bases, with 16 bases spanning the gap. Looked up from germline, CDR1 is KGHSH and CDR2 is LQKENI. The CDR3 is made up of 14 amino acids. What was amplified from RNA transcripts were TCR beta CDR3 regions. The primer set for the first-round RT-PCR of the TCR CDR3 was HTBI. TCRdb re-called the multiplex PCR reads through MiXCR, storing one row per CDR3 protein. The sample lists 250,000 or so distinct CDR3 sequences, roughly 15% occurring once. This sample holds PBMCs from approximately 10 ml fresh peripheral blood. This clonotype has ten or more counts.

This sequence joins TRBV18 and TRBJ1-1; D ambiguous. Source material: blood. The TCR sequence derives from a woman aged 40-49 years with Graves' hyperthyroidism that later progressed to Graves' ophthalmopathy. The CDR3 spells CASSARQDWAEAFF. For the CDR3, the DNA is TGTGCCAGCTCAGCCCGACAAGACTGGGCTGAAGCTTTCTTT.